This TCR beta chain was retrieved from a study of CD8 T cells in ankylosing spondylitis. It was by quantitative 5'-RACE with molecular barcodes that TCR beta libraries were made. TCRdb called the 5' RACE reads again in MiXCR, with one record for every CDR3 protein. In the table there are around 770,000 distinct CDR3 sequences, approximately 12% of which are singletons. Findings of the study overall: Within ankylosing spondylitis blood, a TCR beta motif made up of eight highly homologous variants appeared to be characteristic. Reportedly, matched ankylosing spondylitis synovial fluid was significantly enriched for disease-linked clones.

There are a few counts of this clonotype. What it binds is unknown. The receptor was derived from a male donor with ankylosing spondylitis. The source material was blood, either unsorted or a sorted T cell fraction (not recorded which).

CDR3 in amino acids: CASSVVGNTGELFF. The CDR3 nucleotides read TGTGCCAGCAGCGTAGTCGGGAACACCGGGGAGCTGTTTTTT. The rearrangement links TRBV9 to TRBJ2-2, with unresolved D. The CDR3 extends over 14 amino acids. V was cut by 0 bases and J by 1 base, with 4 bases left in between. Germline V lookup: CDR1 SGDLS, CDR2 YYNGEE.